This T cell receptor (beta chain) was sequenced for a study of T cell responses to AZD1222 COVID-19 vaccine. Some clones are missing from TCRdb's copy, which holds only in-frame ones; the method was immunoSEQ multiplex PCR. The sample has approximately 200,000 clones; about 94% are singletons. Study-level results: Spike as a whole was targeted by vaccine-associated CD4 TCRs, dominant at 160-218 and 743-854. Unmutated regions of variants are reportedly targeted by nearly half of spike-specific TCRs. Only a handful of AZD1222 recipients were seropositive at baseline.

With respect to this clone: What it binds is not known.

The V end lost 4 bases, the J end lost 7 bases, and 24 bases lay between the germline ends. Germline CDR1 is ENHRY and CDR2 is SYGVKD. The CDR3 spans 17 residues. The source material was peripheral blood, sampled 28 days after the second AZD1222 dose. This TCR was sampled from an adult who received the AZD1222 COVID-19 vaccine. The V gene is TRBV10-3, the J gene TRBJ2-3; D tentatively reads TRBD1 or TRBD2 (5 bases each). Here the CDR3 reads CAISGDALDRRGYTQYF. CDR3 in DNA: TGTGCCATCAGTGGGGACGCACTAGATCGGCGTGGATATACGCAGTATTTT.